This entry describes one T cell receptor beta chain. The record originates from a study of shared clonotypes between healthy human individuals. Germline values: CDR1 GTSNPN, CDR2 SVGIG (reference sequence). The length of the CDR3 is 17 residues. The ends were cut back, 4 bases at V and 4 bases at J, with 26 bases in the middle. The protocol was immunoSEQ multiplex PCR, while the TCRdb copy is restricted to in-frame clones and leaves out a portion. The sample holds over 400,000 clones, about 78% seen once. The sequence was obtained from a woman in her thirties or forties in good health. Some clones in this sample may be carry-over from other donors' samples. The gene calls are TRBV30 and TRBJ2-7, with D perhaps TRBD1 (6 bases). The sample consisted of PBMCs. The CDR3 region is CAWTDNLRDTYEYEQYF. DNA of the CDR3: TGTGCCTGGACTGATAACCTCCGGGACACCTATGAATACGAGCAGTACTTC.